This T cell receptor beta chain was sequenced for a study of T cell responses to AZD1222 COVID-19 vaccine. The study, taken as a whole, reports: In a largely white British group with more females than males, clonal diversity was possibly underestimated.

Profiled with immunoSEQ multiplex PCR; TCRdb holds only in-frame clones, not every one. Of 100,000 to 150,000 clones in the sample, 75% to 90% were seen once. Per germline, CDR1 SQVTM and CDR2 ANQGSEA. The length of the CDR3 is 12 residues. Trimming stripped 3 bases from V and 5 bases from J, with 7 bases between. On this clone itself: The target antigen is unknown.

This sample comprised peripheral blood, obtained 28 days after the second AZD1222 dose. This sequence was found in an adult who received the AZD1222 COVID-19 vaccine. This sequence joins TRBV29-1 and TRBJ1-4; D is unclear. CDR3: CSVDQENEKLFF. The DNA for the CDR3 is TGCAGCGTTGATCAGGAAAATGAAAAACTGTTTTTT.